The T cell receptor beta chain described here comes from a study of blood T cell repertoires in COVID-19. About the research overall: Acute-phase and convalescent COVID-19 samples originated in the United States, Italy and Spain. PBMCs, B-cell-depleted T cells, or T cells were the source of the cDNA or gDNA that made up the material.

CDR3 length: 14 amino acids. Germline loops: CDR1 SGDLS, CDR2 YYNGEE. V lost 6 bases and J lost 6, with 17 bases in between. Authors' processing steps: It was from reference gene primer amplification that nucleated cell counts were estimated. Data came from immunoSEQ multiplex PCR; TCRdb stores just in-frame clones and leaves some out. The V and J calls and clone size are taken from that table; D and trimming were inferred from the DNA. The sample records 26,000 or so clones, 60% to 70% being singletons. Sequencing was carried out using peripheral blood. This chain joins TRBV9 and TRBJ2-3; D uncertain. This receptor was taken from a man aged 55 to 70 with active or convalescent COVID-19. The CDR3 is CASTLSPSLDTQYF. DNA of the CDR3: TGTGCCAGCACCCTTAGCCCCTCCTTGGATACGCAGTATTTT.